This T cell receptor beta chain was observed in a study of T-cell memory formation after mild COVID-19. Study-wide results and caveats: Second-wave clones peaking on day 37 lacked confirmed SARS-CoV-2 specificity.

TCRdb itself ran the 5' RACE reads through MiXCR, one entry per CDR3 protein. This sample has 470,000 or so distinct CDR3 sequences, with 20% to 30% found just once. Worth noting for this clonotype: Its target is not known.

CDR1 and CDR2 from the germline V gene are DFQATT and SNEGSKA (reference sequence). This CDR3 contains 15 residues. V was trimmed by 6 bases and J by 5 bases, leaving 22 bases between them. The rearrangement uses TRBV20-1 and TRBJ1-1; tentative D call: TRBD1 (6 bases). The sequence derives from an adult woman who had mild COVID-19 (a few samples of this study predate the infection). Cell type and time point are not known. Sample: PBMCs or a T cell subset sorted from them (not recorded which). CDR3 in amino acids: CSARWARGRGTEAFF. The CDR3 DNA follows: TGCAGTGCCCGTTGGGCTCGCGGCAGGGGAACTGAAGCTTTCTTT.